One and the same sample provided the 18 T cell receptor beta chains below, sequenced in a study of blood T cell repertoires in COVID-19. Profiled with immunoSEQ multiplex PCR; TCRdb holds only in-frame clones, not every one. The profile shows a few hundred thousand clones, roughly 90% of them singletons. Specimen: PBMCs or T cells enriched from blood (not recorded which). The receptors here all came from a woman aged 40 to 49 who had recovered from COVID-19.

The V and J genes are TRBV29-1 and TRBJ2-4; TRBD1 aligns across 7 bases. Germline V lookup: CDR1 SQVTM, CDR2 ANQGSEA. The CDR3 runs to 15 residues. The V and J ends lost 5 bases and 4 bases, in that order; junction bases with no gene match: 11. The CDR3 nucleotides are TGCAGCGTTTTTCTGGACAGGACCTCGAAAAACATTCAGTACTTC. It encodes CSVFLDRTSKNIQYF.

The chain couples TRBV7-2 to TRBJ2-5, with D tentatively TRBD2 (6 bases). V shed 4 bases and J shed 4 bases, with 19 bases lying between them. The CDR3 is made up of 16 amino acids. CDR1 SGHTA and CDR2 FQGNSA come from the germline V gene. The chain's CDR3 is CASSSKLDGSPETQYF. As DNA, the CDR3 is TGTGCCAGCAGCTCGAAGTTGGACGGGAGCCCAGAGACCCAGTACTTC.

This rearrangement joins TRBV5-6 to TRBJ2-1, with 11 bases that match TRBD2. The CDR3 is 13 residues long. Losses at the gene ends were 0 bases for V and 12 bases for J; bases not matched to a gene: 2. Germline CDR1 reads SGHDT; CDR2 reads YYEEEE. The CDR3 region is CASSLELAGVQFF. The CDR3 nucleotides read TGTGCCAGCAGCTTGGAACTAGCGGGAGTGCAGTTCTTC.

This sequence joins TRBV6-1 and TRBJ2-1; no reliable D call. Germline loops: CDR1 MNHNS, CDR2 SASEGT. The V end was cut by 0 bases, the J end by 4 bases, with 10 bases between. This CDR3 comprises 15 residues. The CDR3 loop reads CASSEAADSYNEQFF. The DNA of the CDR3 is TGTGCCAGCAGTGAAGCGGCGGATTCTTACAATGAGCAGTTCTTC.

This clone showed up just a few times. CDR3: CASSPGLGPQETQYF. The DNA of the CDR3 is TGTGCCAGCAGCCCAGGACTCGGGCCCCAAGAGACCCAGTACTTC. This chain connects TRBV4-2 to TRBJ2-5; a weak D match, TRBD2 (5 bases). Trimming stripped 4 bases from V and 1 base from J, with 13 bases between. The germline CDR1 and CDR2 sequences are LGHNA and YNFKEQ. The CDR3 is 15 residues long.

The chain carries TRBV11-3 and TRBJ2-1, with 8 bases identical to TRBD1. CDR1 and CDR2 from the germline V gene are SGHNT and YENEEA. J lost 10 bases, V lost 5 bases, and 13 bases had no gene match. The CDR3 loop spans 15 amino acids. CDR3 loop: CASSLGQGRAVEQFF. Written as DNA, the CDR3 is TGTGCCAGCAGCCTAGGACAGGGAAGAGCCGTAGAGCAGTTCTTC. Full variable domain (rest looked up from reference TRBV11-3 and TRBJ2-1): EAGVVQSPRYKIIEKKQPVAFWCNPISGHNTLYWYLQNLGQGPELLIRYENEEAVDDSQLPKDRFSAERLKGVDSTLKIQPAELGDSAVYLCASSLGQGRAVEQFFGPGTRLTVL.

The chain joins TRBV11-2 to TRBJ2-7; TRBD1 agrees at 7 bases. This CDR3 spans 17 amino acids. Looked up from germline, CDR1 is SGHAT and CDR2 is FQNNGV. The J segment lost 2 bases and the V segment lost 5 bases, leaving 15 bases of the junction unmatched. DNA of the CDR3: TGTGCCAGCAGCCCCCATTTGGGGCAGGGGGTCCCCTACGAGCAGTACTTC. It codes for CASSPHLGQGVPYEQYF.

This clone was observed a few times. The chain is built from TRBV3-1 (or the pseudogene TRBV3-2) and TRBJ1-6; D is unclear. This CDR3 has 16 residues. Germline V gene data show CDR1 as LGHDT and CDR2 as YNNKEL (reference sequence). The V end lost 1 base, the J end lost 8 bases, and 15 bases lay between the germline ends. For the CDR3, the DNA is TGTGCCAGCAGCCAAGCCCCCGGACTTAAGGATTCACCCCTCCACTTT. Its translation: CASSQAPGLKDSPLHF.

The CDR3 region has the DNA TGTGCCAGCAGTCCCCTGTGGTTAGCGGGAAACAATGAGCAGTTCTTC. This translates into CASSPLWLAGNNEQFF. The V and J genes are TRBV27 and TRBJ2-1; 8 nucleotides agree with TRBD2. This CDR3 has 16 residues. V dropped 5 bases and J dropped 5; count of bases not matched to a gene: 11. Germline-derived CDR1 and CDR2 are MNHEY and SMNVEV (reference sequence).

This rearrangement joins TRBV4-3 to TRBJ2-1, with TRBD2 identical over 10 bases. Looked up from germline, CDR1 is LGHNA and CDR2 is YSLEER. The CDR3 has 17 residues. Unmatched junction bases numbered 8, after V lost 5 bases and J lost 1 base. In nucleotides, the CDR3 is TGCGCCAGCAGCTCCACTAGCGGGATAGGATCCTACAATGAGCAGTTCTTC. Its translation: CASSSTSGIGSYNEQFF.

The V call is TRBV29-1, the J call TRBJ1-1; no definite D call. The V gene lost 1 base and the J gene lost 1 base, with 7 bases spanning the gap. Germline V gene data show CDR1 as SQVTM and CDR2 as ANQGSEA. The CDR3 extends over 13 amino acids. CDR3 protein: CSVEGLRNTEAFF. The CDR3 DNA follows: TGCAGCGTTGAAGGGCTCCGGAACACTGAAGCTTTCTTT.

As for this clone: Germline and junction disagree at one end, which may indicate a read error. This sequence joins TRBV12-3 or TRBV12-4 and TRBJ1-2, with 7 bases aligning to TRBD1. The CDR3 runs 12 residues. The DNA of the CDR3 is TGTGCCAACAGTTCTCAGGGGGACGGCTACACCTTC. It translates to CANSSQGDGYTF.

V gene TRBV25-1 combines with J gene TRBJ2-7; maybe TRBD1 (6 bases). CDR1 and CDR2 (germline): MGHDK, SYGVNS. Between the trimmed V and J ends, which lost 4 bases and 5 bases, there was a span of 15 bases. The CDR3 sequence is 14 residues long. The CDR3 region is CASSVQGSLDEQYF. As DNA, the CDR3 is TGTGCCAGCAGTGTCCAGGGGAGTCTGGACGAGCAGTACTTC.

V and J are TRBV6-5 and TRBJ1-1; D perhaps matches TRBD1 (6 bases). The CDR3 has 16 residues. CDR1 and CDR2 (germline): MNHEY, SVGAGI. V lost 0 bases and J 3 bases, leaving 14 bases between the germline ends. This CDR3 reads CASSYSGGALDTEAFF. The CDR3 nucleotides are TGTGCCAGCAGTTACTCAGGGGGGGCCCTAGACACTGAAGCTTTCTTT.

This rearrangement joins TRBV6-5 to TRBJ1-3, with no clear D. The CDR3 runs 15 residues. Trimming removed 5 bases from V and 0 bases from J, with 11 bases in between. The V gene's germline CDR1 is MNHEY and CDR2 SVGAGI. As DNA, the CDR3 is TGTGCCAGCAGTCCCGTCAGAAGCTCTGGAAACACCATATATTTT. Protein product: CASSPVRSSGNTIYF.

The chain recombines TRBV6-5 with TRBJ1-5; maybe TRBD1 (5 bases). CDR3 length equals 13 residues. CDR1 MNHEY and CDR2 SVGAGI come from the germline V gene. Trimming left V 2 bases short and J 6 bases short, with 8 bases between. CDR3 loop: CASSYGGSQPQHF. The DNA of the CDR3 is TGTGCCAGCAGTTACGGGGGGAGTCAGCCCCAGCATTTT.

The chain employs TRBV11-2 and TRBJ2-6; D call uncertain. The CDR3 is 12 amino acids. Deletions cut 5 bases from V and 19 bases from J, with 18 bases between. CDR1 is SGHAT and CDR2 is FQNNGV in the germline V gene. CDR3 loop: CASSPLMASFTF. The CDR3 nucleotides are TGTGCCAGCAGCCCCCTGATGGCTTCCTTCACTTTC.

The chain joins TRBV19 to TRBJ1-3; D remains unclear. Germline-derived CDR1 and CDR2 are LNHDA and SQIVND (reference sequence). V lost 3 bases to trimming and J lost 2 bases, with 14 bases between them. The CDR3 covers 16 residues. CDR3 sequence (DNA): TGTGCCAGTAGTATGGTAGGGAGAGGAGCTGGAAACACCATATATTTT. Its translation: CASSMVGRGAGNTIYF. Full variable domain (rest looked up from reference TRBV19 and TRBJ1-3): DGGITQSPKYLFRKEGQNVTLSCEQNLNHDAMYWYRQDPGQGLRLIYYSQIVNDFQKGDIAEGYSVSREKKESFPLTVTSAQKNPTAFYLCASSMVGRGAGNTIYFGEGSWLTVV.